This entry lists 23 T cell receptor beta chains sequenced from one sample in a study of shared clonotypes between healthy human individuals. Repertoires were generated with immunoSEQ multiplex PCR, while TCRdb's copy carries only in-frame clones and drops some. The sample consists of about 1.5 million clones, more than 95% of them appearing once. The sample taken for sequencing was naive CD4+ T cells sorted from blood. Subset noted: CD45RA+ positively selected. These receptors were obtained from a man in his thirties or forties in good health.

V gene TRBV7-2 combines with J gene TRBJ2-7; TRBD1 aligns across 10 bases. The CDR3 totals 14 residues. CDR1 and CDR2 from the germline V gene are SGHTA and FQGNSA. V shed 4 bases, J shed 6 bases, and the junction held 6 bases outside the gene matches. In DNA form, the CDR3 reads TGTGCCAGCAGCTACGGGGACAGGGGTGGCGAGCAGTACTTC. Amino acid sequence: CASSYGDRGGEQYF.

The genes are TRBV7-2 and TRBJ2-7; TRBD2 is a possible D gene (5 bases). Germline V gives CDR1 SGHTA, CDR2 FQGNSA. This CDR3 spans 14 amino acids. V lost 5 bases and J lost 0, with 11 bases in between. This chain's CDR3 is CASSASPGSYEQYF. DNA of the CDR3: TGTGCCAGCAGCGCTAGCCCCGGCTCCTACGAGCAGTACTTC.

This chain connects TRBV7-2 to TRBJ2-3, with 11 bases fitting TRBD2. Looked up from germline, CDR1 is SGHTA and CDR2 is FQGNSA. The V gene end was trimmed by 6 bases and the J gene end by 2 bases; junction bases not matched to a gene: 4. This CDR3 is 15 amino acids long. CDR3 region: CASRQLAGVTDTQYF. CDR3 nucleotides: TGTGCCAGCAGGCAACTAGCGGGAGTCACAGATACGCAGTATTTT. The full variable domain, its missing parts supplied by reference TRBV7-2 and TRBJ2-3, is GAGVSQSPSNKVTEKGKDVELRCDPISGHTALYWYRQSLGQGLEFLIYFQGNSAPDKSGLPSDRFSAERTGGSVSTLTIQRTQQEDSAVYLCASRQLAGVTDTQYFGPGTRLTVL.

As concerns this clone: At the DNA level, this CDR3 is encoded by other sequences in the same sample as well. The chain employs TRBV6-1 and TRBJ2-7, with 8 bases lining up with TRBD1. Germline V gene lookup returns CDR1 MNHNS and CDR2 SASEGT. There are 15 residues in the CDR3. The ends lost 0 bases at V and 0 bases at J; junction bases unmatched: 1. The chain's CDR3 is CASSEAGTGSYEQYF. CDR3 DNA: TGTGCCAGCAGTGAAGCGGGGACAGGCTCCTACGAGCAGTACTTC.

The chain recombines TRBV11-1 with TRBJ2-1; TRBD2 might be the D (5 bases). From germline, CDR1 is SGHAT and CDR2 FQDESV (reference sequence). The CDR3 sequence is 12 residues long. V lost 4 bases to trimming and J lost 8 bases, with 9 bases between them. The CDR3 DNA reads as TGTGCCAGCAGCTCAACTAGGTATGAGCAGTTCTTC. Its protein product is CASSSTRYEQFF. Drawing the rest from reference TRBV11-1 and TRBJ2-1, the complete variable domain is EAEVAQSPRYKITEKSQAVAFWCDPISGHATLYWYRQILGQGPELLVQFQDESVVDDSQLPKDRFSAERLKGVDSTLKIQPAELGDSAMYLCASSSTRYEQFFGPGTRLTVL.

This chain uses TRBV4-2 with TRBJ2-7; 11 bases align to TRBD2. The CDR3 covers 15 residues. Germline CDR1 is LGHNA and CDR2 is YNFKEQ. V trimming: 4 bases; J trimming: 4 bases; junction bases outside the gene matches: 6. CDR3 bases: TGTGCCAGCAGCCGTAGCGGGAGGGAGAGTTACGAGCAGTACTTC. Translated: CASSRSGRESYEQYF.

The chain carries TRBV27 and TRBJ1-5, with 11 nucleotides matching TRBD1. The ends lost 2 bases at V and 5 bases at J; junction bases unmatched: 8. The germline CDR1 and CDR2 sequences are MNHEY and SMNVEV (reference sequence). This CDR3 spans 17 amino acids. CDR3 bases: TGTGCCAGCAGTTTACGGACAGGGGGCGCCGACTATCAGCCCCAGCATTTT. Translating it yields CASSLRTGGADYQPQHF.

This chain joins TRBV21-1 and TRBJ2-7; the table's D call of TRBD2 was not tested on the DNA. TRBV21-1 has pseudogene status. The CDR3 contains 16 residues. CDR3 DNA sequence: TGTGCCAGCAGCAAAGAAAGCGGGAGTTATTCCTACGAGCAGTACTTC. This codes for CASSKESGSYSYEQYF.

This clone occurred once. The chain uses TRBV6-5 and TRBJ1-2; no clear D. V dropped 10 bases and J dropped 0 bases, with 12 bases sitting between them. The CDR3 totals 13 residues. Germline CDR1 and CDR2: MNHEY and SVGAGI. CDR3 sequence (DNA): TGTGCCACCGTAACTCGGGCTAACTATGGCTACACCTTC. It encodes CATVTRANYGYTF.

The chain uses TRBV5-6 and TRBJ1-3; D unresolved. The CDR3 has 15 residues. V shed 3 bases and J shed 4 bases, with 14 bases lying between them. Germline CDR1 SGHDT, CDR2 YYEEEE. This chain's CDR3 is CASSSPSDGGNTIYF. DNA for the CDR3: TGTGCCAGCAGCTCCCCTTCGGACGGAGGAAACACCATATATTTT.

The chain has TRBV12-5 and TRBJ2-2; 9 nucleotides match TRBD2. Germline loops: CDR1 LGHNT, CDR2 FRNRAP. The V and J ends lost 8 bases and 2 bases, in that order; junction bases with no gene match: 6. The CDR3 has 15 amino acids. The CDR3: CASRAGGGNTGELFF. In nucleotides, the CDR3 is TGTGCTAGTCGGGCGGGAGGGGGAAACACCGGGGAGCTGTTTTTT. The whole variable domain, filled in from reference TRBV12-5 and TRBJ2-2, reads DARVTQTPRHKVTEMGQEVTMRCQPILGHNTVFWYRQTMMQGLELLAYFRNRAPLDDSGMPKDRFSAEMPDATLATLKIQPSEPRDSAVYFCASRAGGGNTGELFFGEGSRLTVL.

This clone appeared once. The CDR3 region is CASSPGLGGTSTDTQYF. In DNA form, the CDR3 reads TGTGCCAGCAGCCCTGGACTAGGGGGGACTAGCACAGATACGCAGTATTTT. V and J are TRBV5-5 and TRBJ2-3; tentative D call: TRBD2 (7 bases). The CDR3 has 17 residues. Germline loops: CDR1 SGHKS, CDR2 YYEKEE (reference sequence). The V gene lost 4 bases and the J gene lost 0 bases, with 18 bases spanning the gap.

Concerning this clone: Additional DNA sequences in this sample encode the identical CDR3. The chain combines TRBV18 with TRBJ1-5; 7 nucleotides match TRBD1. Per the germline V gene, CDR1 is KGHSH and CDR2 is LQKENI. The CDR3 length is 13 residues. V dropped 4 bases and J dropped 4; count of bases not matched to a gene: 1. DNA for the CDR3: TGTGCCAGCTCACGGGACAGAAATCAGCCCCAGCATTTT. Its protein is CASSRDRNQPQHF.

The rearrangement links TRBV9 to TRBJ2-2; TRBD1 or TRBD2 may be the D gene (6 bases each). The CDR3 runs 15 residues. Germline CDR1 SGDLS, CDR2 YYNGEE. V was clipped by 1 base and J by 4 bases, with 11 bases between them. CDR3 bases: TGTGCCAGCAGCGTAAACAGGGAGGTCACCGGGGAGCTGTTTTTT. Amino acid sequence: CASSVNREVTGELFF.

The chain links TRBV7-8 to TRBJ2-3, with TRBD2 identical over 9 bases. The junction had 7 bases not matched to a gene; V was cut back by 8 bases and J by 4 bases. CDR3 length: 14 amino acids. CDR1 SGHVS and CDR2 FQNEAQ come from the germline V gene. CDR3 sequence: CASLGLAYSDTQYF. CDR3 DNA: TGTGCCAGCTTGGGACTAGCCTATTCAGATACGCAGTATTTT. Full variable domain (missing parts from reference TRBV7-8 and TRBJ2-3): GAGVSQSPRYKVAKRGQDVALRCDPISGHVSLFWYQQALGQGPEFLTYFQNEAQLDKSGLPSDRFFAERPEGSVSTLKIQRTQQEDSAVYLCASLGLAYSDTQYFGPGTRLTVL.

This chain links TRBV2 with TRBJ2-7, with D unresolved. This CDR3 comprises 12 residues. V lost 2 bases and J lost 7, with 9 bases in between. Germline V CDR1 and CDR2: SNHLY, FYNNEI. The CDR3, as DNA: TGTGCCAGCAGTGAATCGCGTTGGGAGCAGTACTTC. Protein: CASSESRWEQYF. The complete variable domain, with remaining parts taken from reference TRBV2 and TRBJ2-7, reads EPEVTQTPSHQVTQMGQEVILRCVPISNHLYFYWYRQILGQKVEFLVSFYNNEISEKSEIFDDQFSVERPDGSNFTLKIRSTKLEDSAMYFCASSESRWEQYFGPGTRLTVT.

The rearrangement joins TRBV19 to TRBJ2-1; TRBD2 agrees at 8 bases. Germline assignment: CDR1 LNHDA and CDR2 SQIVND (reference sequence). This CDR3 contains 17 residues. The J segment lost 2 bases and the V segment lost 8 bases, leaving 14 bases of the junction unmatched. The CDR3 reads CASAGRGIAGTYNEQFF. CDR3 DNA: TGTGCCAGTGCCGGCAGGGGAATAGCGGGAACCTACAATGAGCAGTTCTTC.

The chain combines TRBV5-6 with TRBJ2-5; no clear D. V lost 2 bases, J lost 1 base, and 3 bases lay in between. Per the germline V gene, CDR1 is SGHDT and CDR2 is YYEEEE. The CDR3 has 12 amino acids. The CDR3 protein is CASSLIQETQYF. The CDR3, as DNA: TGTGCCAGCAGCTTAATCCAAGAGACCCAGTACTTC. Full variable domain (outside the CDR3, taken from reference TRBV5-6 and TRBJ2-5): DAGVTQSPTHLIKTRGQQVTLRCSPKSGHDTVSWYQQALGQGPQFIFQYYEEEERQRGNFPDRFSGHQFPNYSSELNVNALLLGDSALYLCASSLIQETQYFGPGTRLLVL.

The CDR3 region is CASSYRQHNEQFF. The CDR3 region has the DNA TGTGCCAGCAGTTACCGCCAGCACAATGAGCAGTTCTTC. The rearrangement links TRBV6-6 to TRBJ2-1; D remains unclear. The CDR3 totals 13 residues. Germline V lookup: CDR1 MNHNY, CDR2 SVGAGI (reference sequence). V was clipped by 2 bases and J by 5 bases, with 7 bases between them.

This sequence joins TRBV28 and TRBJ2-7; 7 bases match TRBD1. The trim removed 6 bases at V and 2 bases at J, leaving 7 bases unmatched. Germline values: CDR1 MDHEN, CDR2 SYDVKM. This CDR3 is built from 14 residues. CDR3 nucleotides: TGTGCCAGCAGCCTACAGGGACAGACCTACGAGCAGTACTTC. This translates into CASSLQGQTYEQYF.

Worth noting for this clone: The sample carries other DNA sequences with the same CDR3. The chain joins TRBV5-1 to TRBJ2-7; no reliable D call. Germline V gene data show CDR1 as SGHRS and CDR2 as YFSETQ. The CDR3 length is 11 residues. Between the trimmed V and J ends, which lost 4 bases and 3 bases, there was a span of 5 bases. Here the CDR3 DNA reads TGCGCCAGCAGCCCCGACTACGAGCAGTACTTC. This sequence encodes CASSPDYEQYF.

The gene calls are TRBV27 and TRBJ1-5; 7 positions agree with TRBD1. CDR3 length: 17 residues. After removal of 2 bases from V and 0 bases from J, the junction contained 7 bases not matched to a gene. Germline V gene sequence: CDR1 MNHEY, CDR2 SMNVEV (reference sequence). The CDR3 DNA reads TGTGCCAGCAGTTTAGGACAGGCGGCTTCTAGCAATCAGCCCCAGCATTTT. Its protein product is CASSLGQAASSNQPQHF.

The V and J genes are TRBV18 and TRBJ1-4; D gene uncertain. With 3 bases removed from V and 11 bases from J, the gap between germline ends came to 22 bases. CDR1 is KGHSH, CDR2 LQKENI, per germline. There are 16 residues in the CDR3. This CDR3 reads CASSPLGGGQDKKLFF. The DNA of the CDR3 is TGTGCCAGCTCACCCCTCGGCGGAGGCCAAGATAAGAAACTGTTTTTT.